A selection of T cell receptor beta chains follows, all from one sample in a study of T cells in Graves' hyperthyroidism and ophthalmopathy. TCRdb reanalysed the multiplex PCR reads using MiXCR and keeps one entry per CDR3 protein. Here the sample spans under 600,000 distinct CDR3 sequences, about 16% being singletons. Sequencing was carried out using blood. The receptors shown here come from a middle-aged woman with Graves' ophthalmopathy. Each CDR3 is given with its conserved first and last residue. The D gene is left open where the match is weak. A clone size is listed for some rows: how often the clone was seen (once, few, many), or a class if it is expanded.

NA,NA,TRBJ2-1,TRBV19,TGTGCCAGTAGCGGGGGTCGGAGTGAGCAGTTCTTC,CASSGGRSEQFF
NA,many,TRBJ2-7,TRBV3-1,TGTGCCAGCAGCCAGGGGACGCCAACCGAGCAGTACTTC,CASSQGTPTEQYF
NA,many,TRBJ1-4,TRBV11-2,TGTGCCAGCAGCTTAGGGGTGGAGGAAAAACTGTTTTTT,CASSLGVEEKLFF
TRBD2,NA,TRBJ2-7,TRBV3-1,TGTGCCAGCAGCCAAGTAGCGGGGCGCGAGCAGTACTTC,CASSQVAGREQYF
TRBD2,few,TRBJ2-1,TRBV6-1,TGTGCCAGCAGTCCGACTAGCGGGTACCCCTACAATGAGCAGTTCTTC,CASSPTSGYPYNEQFF
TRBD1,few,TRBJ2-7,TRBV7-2,TGTGCCAGCAGCTTCAAGGGGGCAGGGGGCTACGAGCAGTACTTC,CASSFKGAGGYEQYF
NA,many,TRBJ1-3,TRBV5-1,TGCGCCAGCAGCTTGGGCAGGGGAAACACCATATATTTT,CASSLGRGNTIYF
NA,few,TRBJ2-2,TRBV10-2,TGCGCCAGCAGATTCGGGGGCGCGACCGGGGAGCTGTTTTTT,CASRFGGATGELFF
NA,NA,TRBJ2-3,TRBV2,TGTGCCAGCAGTTTGGGTTGGAGGCAGTATTTT,CASSLGWRQYF
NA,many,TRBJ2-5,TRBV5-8,TGTGCCAGCAGCGGGCCAGGGGGGTACCAAGAGACCCAGTACTTC,CASSGPGGYQETQYF
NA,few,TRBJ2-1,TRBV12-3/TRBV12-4,TGTGCCAGCAGTTTTGCCGGGTTTCTTAATGAGCAGTTCTTC,CASSFAGFLNEQFF
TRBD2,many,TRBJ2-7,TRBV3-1,TGTGCCAGCGCCCGGGGGGAGGGCCGAGGAGAGCAGTACTTC,CASARGEGRGEQYF
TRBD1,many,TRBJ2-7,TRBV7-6,TGTGCCAGCAGTCCCAACAGGGACAGCGAGCAGTACTTC,CASSPNRDSEQYF
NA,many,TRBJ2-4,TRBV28,TGTGCCAGCGTTAAGGCGGACGAGGCCAAAAACATTCAGTACTTC,CASVKADEAKNIQYF
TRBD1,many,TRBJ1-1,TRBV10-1,TGCGCCAGCAGTGAGTCCGGGACAGGGGTCACTGAAGCTTTCTTT,CASSESGTGVTEAFF
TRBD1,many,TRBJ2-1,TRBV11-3,TGTGCCAGCAGCTTTCGGGGGGGACAGGGGCTGGATGAGCAGTTCTTC,CASSFRGGQGLDEQFF
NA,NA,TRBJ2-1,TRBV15,TGTGCCACCAGCAGAGATCGGGTGTCCTACAATGAGCAGTTCTTC,CATSRDRVSYNEQFF
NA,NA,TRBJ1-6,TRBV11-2,TGTGCCAGCAGCCCAGGGTGGGAGGGAAATTCACCCCTCCACTTT,CASSPGWEGNSPLHF
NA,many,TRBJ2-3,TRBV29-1,TGCAGCGTTGAAGGGCTGCACCGAGTGAGCACAGATACGCAGTATTTT,CSVEGLHRVSTDTQYF
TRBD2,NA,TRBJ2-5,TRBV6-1,TGTGCCAGCAATCCGGGACTAGCGGGATCCGTAGAGACCCAGTACTTC,CASNPGLAGSVETQYF
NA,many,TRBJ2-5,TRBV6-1,TGTGCCAGCAGTATGCAGTACCAAGAGACCCAGTACTTC,CASSMQYQETQYF
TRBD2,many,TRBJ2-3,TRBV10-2,TGCGCCAGCAGTGAGCTAGCGGGACCTGGCACAGATACGCAGTATTTT,CASSELAGPGTDTQYF
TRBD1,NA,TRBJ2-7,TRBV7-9,TGTGCCAGCAGCTTGGACAGGGGAGTAAACGAGCAGTACTTC,CASSLDRGVNEQYF
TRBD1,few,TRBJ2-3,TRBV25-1,TGTGCCAGCAGTGATTGGACCGGGACAGGGGTTACAGATACGCAGTATTTT,CASSDWTGTGVTDTQYF
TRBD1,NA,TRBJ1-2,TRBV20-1,TGCAGTGCCCGAGTCCCCGACAGGGGCTATGGCTACACCTTC,CSARVPDRGYGYTF
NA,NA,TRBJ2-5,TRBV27,TGTGCCAGCAGGAAGGCCAAGGGGGGCCAAGAGACCCAGTACTTC,CASRKAKGGQETQYF
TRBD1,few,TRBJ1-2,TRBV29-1,TGCAGCGTTGGGCCCAGGGGGAATGGTGGCTACACCTTC,CSVGPRGNGGYTF
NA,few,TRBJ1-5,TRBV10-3,TGTGCCATCAGTGACAGAAGCAATCAGCCCCCGCATTTT,CAISDRSNQPPHF
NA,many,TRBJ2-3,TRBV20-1,TGCAGTGCTAAGCTGTCCCCTAATCTAGATACGCAGTATTTT,CSAKLSPNLDTQYF
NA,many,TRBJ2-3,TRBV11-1,TGTGCCAGCAGCTCCGGGACCAACGCGGATACGCAGTATTTT,CASSSGTNADTQYF
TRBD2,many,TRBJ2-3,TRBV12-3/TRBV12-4,TGTGCCAGCAGTTTAGGAGCGGGGAGCACAGATACGCAGTATTTT,CASSLGAGSTDTQYF
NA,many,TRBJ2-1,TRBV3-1,TGTGCCAGCGGAGTCGACGGAGGCTCCTACAATGAGCAGTTCTTC,CASGVDGGSYNEQFF
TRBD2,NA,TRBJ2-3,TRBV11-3,TGTGCCAGCAGCAACCTACCCCGGAGCGGGGGGACAGATACGCAGTATTTT,CASSNLPRSGGTDTQYF
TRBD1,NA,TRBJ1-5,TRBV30,TGTGCCTGGAGTGTAAGGGACAGGAGAAATCAGCCCCAGCATTTT,CAWSVRDRRNQPQHF
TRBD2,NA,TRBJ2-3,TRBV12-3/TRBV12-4,TGTGCCAGCAGTTTGCGGCTAGCGGGAGTGGACACAGATACGCAGTATTTT,CASSLRLAGVDTDTQYF
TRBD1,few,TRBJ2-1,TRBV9,TGTGCCAGCAGCGTAGGGTTGGGACAGGGGGTCGGTGAGCAGTTCTTC,CASSVGLGQGVGEQFF
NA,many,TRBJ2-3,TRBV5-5,TGTGCCAGCACCCCCGGCTCGTTGGGGGCAGATACGCAGTATTTT,CASTPGSLGADTQYF
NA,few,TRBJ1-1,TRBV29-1,TGCAGCGTGACGGGGGCGTTGAACACTGAAGCTTTCTTT,CSVTGALNTEAFF
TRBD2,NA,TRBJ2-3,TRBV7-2,TGTGCCAGCAGCTCGCGGGGGGGGCACGTGGATACGCAGTATTTT,CASSSRGGHVDTQYF
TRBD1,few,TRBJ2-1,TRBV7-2,TGTGCCAGCAGCTTCGACAGGGATCTTCAGTTCTTC,CASSFDRDLQFF
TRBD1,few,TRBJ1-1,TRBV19,TGTGCCAGTAGTATTGGTCCAGGGGGTAGTGGGAACACTGAAGCTTTCTTT,CASSIGPGGSGNTEAFF
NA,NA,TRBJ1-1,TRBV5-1,TGCGCCAGCAGCACCCAGGGGTTTTCCATTGAAGCTTTCTTT,CASSTQGFSIEAFF
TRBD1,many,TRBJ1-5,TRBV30,TGTGCCCAACAGGGGCGATACGGTATTTGCAATCAGCCCCAGCATTTT,CAQQGRYGICNQPQHF
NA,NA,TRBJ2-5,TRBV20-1,TGCAGTGCTCGGACTATCCAAGAGACCCAGTACTTC,CSARTIQETQYF
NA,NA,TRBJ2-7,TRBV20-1,TGCAGTCCCAGGGGCCCCCTCGGCGGGGACGAGCAGTACTTC,CSPRGPLGGDEQYF
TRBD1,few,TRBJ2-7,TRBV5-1,TGCGCCAGCAGCTTGGGTCCGGGACAGGGAAACGAGCAGTACTTC,CASSLGPGQGNEQYF
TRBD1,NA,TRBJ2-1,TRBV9,TGTGCCAGCAGCTCAAGACAGGGGGCCAATGAGCAGTTCTTC,CASSSRQGANEQFF
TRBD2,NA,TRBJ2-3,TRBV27,TGTGCCAGCACCCCGACTAGCGGGGGAGATACGCAGTATTTT,CASTPTSGGDTQYF
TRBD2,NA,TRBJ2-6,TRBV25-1,TGTGCCAGCAGTGAATCTATGGGGGGGGGGAGCTCTGGGGCCAACGTCCTGACTTTC,CASSESMGGGSSGANVLTF
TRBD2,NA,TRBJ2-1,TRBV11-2,TGTGCCAGCAGCTTAGTCCGGATCCCTAGTAGCGGGGGGGCCTTGGATGAGCAGTTCTTC,CASSLVRIPSSGGALDEQFF
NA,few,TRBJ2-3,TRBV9,TGTGCCAGCAGCGTAGGAGAGAGGACAGATACGCAGTATTTT,CASSVGERTDTQYF
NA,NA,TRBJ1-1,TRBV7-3,TGTGCCAGCAGCAAGGATCAAGGAACTGAAGCTTTCTTT,CASSKDQGTEAFF
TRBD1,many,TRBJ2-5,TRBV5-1,TGCGCCAGCAGCCAAACCGGGACAGGGTGGTTGGAGACCCAGTACTTC,CASSQTGTGWLETQYF
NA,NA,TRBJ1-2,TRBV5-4,TGTGCCAGCAGCTTGTCATTCGGGCAGGACTATGGCTACACCTTC,CASSLSFGQDYGYTF
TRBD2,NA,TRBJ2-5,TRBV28,TGTGCCAGCAGTTTACCGGGACTAGTTGTCGAGACCCAGTACTTC,CASSLPGLVVETQYF